A single sample gave rise to the 13 T cell receptor beta chains below, sequenced in a study of CD8+ T cells in alopecia areata listed by TCRdb under 2018. Receptor amplification or capture employed the immunoSEQ multiplex PCR assay. For TCR sequencing, RNA was extracted from every sample and reverse transcribed into cDNA to serve as template. The table was pulled from immuneACCESS by TCRdb, which kept in-frame rearrangements only. Such tables lose some clones; where checked, under half of the loss comes from unresolved V genes, and the rest has no known cause. A total of about 180,000 clones appear in this sample, 53% of them only once. The leading ten clones occupy under 14% of the sample. The sample's time point label, in plain terms: 24 weeks on oral tofacitinib. The sample's treatment or condition, from its label and the paper: oral pan-JAK inhibitor, 5-10 mg twice daily. Sequencing used CD8+ T cells sorted from blood, obtained at week 24, from a patient treated with tofacitinib. These receptor sequences come from a human donor with alopecia areata.

V gene TRBV19 combines with J gene TRBJ2-7; unclear D gene. CDR3 size: 14 residues. Trimming pared 7 bases from V and 2 bases from J, leaving 15 bases between. The germline CDR1 and CDR2 sequences are LNHDA and SQIVND (reference sequence). This CDR3 is CASTPGNGPYEQYF. The CDR3 DNA follows: TGTGCCAGTACTCCAGGAAACGGACCCTACGAGCAGTACTTC. The entire variable domain, with the rest obtained from reference TRBV19 and TRBJ2-7, is as follows: DGGITQSPKYLFRKEGQNVTLSCEQNLNHDAMYWYRQDPGQGLRLIYYSQIVNDFQKGDIAEGYSVSREKKESFPLTVTSAQKNPTAFYLCASTPGNGPYEQYFGPGTRLTVT.

The V call is TRBV6-5, the J call TRBJ2-1; no clear D. Germline assignment: CDR1 MNHEY and CDR2 SVGAGI. The germline V and J ends were trimmed by 2 bases and 7 bases, with 9 bases remaining between them. This CDR3 comprises 13 residues. The CDR3 DNA is TGTGCCAGCAGTTACAAGTCTGGGAATGAGCAGTTCTTC. Amino acid sequence: CASSYKSGNEQFF.

The chain joins TRBV7-9 to TRBJ2-3, with TRBD2 matching 8 bases. Germline values: CDR1 SEHNR, CDR2 FQNEAQ (reference sequence). V lost 5 bases, J lost 1 base, and 5 bases stayed unmatched. The CDR3 consists of 15 residues. This CDR3 reads CASSVAAGGTDTQYF. For the CDR3, the DNA is TGTGCCAGCAGCGTCGCAGCGGGGGGCACAGATACGCAGTATTTT.

Only a few counts were recorded for this clone. This chain uses TRBV2 with TRBJ1-2, with D perhaps TRBD1 (5 bases). Germline V gene sequence: CDR1 SNHLY, CDR2 FYNNEI. The CDR3 is made up of 14 amino acids. Trimming removed 3 bases at V and 0 bases at J, with 8 bases between. In DNA form, the CDR3 reads TGTGCCAGCAGTGAGGGGCAGGCTAACTATGGCTACACCTTC. Its translation is CASSEGQANYGYTF.

The rearrangement links TRBV12-5 to TRBJ1-1; weak D call: TRBD1 (5 bases). V lost 0 bases, J lost 1 base, and 15 bases lay in between. CDR1 is LGHNT and CDR2 is FRNRAP in the germline V gene. The CDR3 is 17 residues long. The CDR3 loop is CASGLVPTGRRNTEAFF. CDR3 DNA sequence: TGTGCTAGTGGTTTGGTACCCACAGGCAGGAGGAACACTGAAGCTTTCTTT.

The J gene is TRBJ1-1, the V gene TRBV4-3, with TRBD1 identical over 7 bases. Germline CDR1 reads LGHNA; CDR2 reads YSLEER. The CDR3 contains 13 residues. With 1 base clipped from V and 7 bases from J, the junction kept 3 bases outside the gene matches. CDR3: CASSQATGDEAFF. The CDR3 region has the DNA TGCGCCAGCAGCCAAGCTACAGGGGATGAAGCTTTCTTT.

The chain links TRBV5-1 to TRBJ2-1; the D call may be TRBD1 or TRBD2 (6 bases each). The CDR3 extends over 13 amino acids. Germline CDR1 and CDR2: SGHRS and YFSETQ. V shed 4 bases and J shed 10 bases, with 15 bases lying between them. This CDR3 is CASSLRGPVEQFF. The DNA of the CDR3 is TGCGCCAGCAGCCTACGGGGGCCGGTCGAGCAGTTCTTC.

The V call is TRBV9, the J call TRBJ1-5; the match to TRBD1 covers 7 bases. V shed 3 bases, J shed 0 bases, and the junction held 0 bases outside the gene matches. The CDR3 has 14 amino acids. Germline loops: CDR1 SGDLS, CDR2 YYNGEE. CDR3 DNA: TGTGCCAGCAGCGCAGGGGGTAGCAATCAGCCCCAGCATTTT. Amino acids: CASSAGGSNQPQHF.

V gene TRBV10-3 combines with J gene TRBJ2-3, with a weak D call TRBD1 (5 bases). Trimming stripped 3 bases from V and 6 bases from J, with 10 bases between. Germline V CDR1 and CDR2: ENHRY, SYGVKD. CDR3 length: 13 residues. Here the CDR3 reads CAISDRVTDTQYF. The CDR3 coding sequence is TGTGCCATCAGTGACAGGGTTACTGATACGCAGTATTTT.

This clone was seen only a few times. This chain links TRBV10-3 with TRBJ2-3; D tentatively fits TRBD1 or TRBD2 (5 bases each). This CDR3 is built from 15 residues. Per germline, CDR1 ENHRY and CDR2 SYGVKD. Trimming removed 9 bases from V and 1 base from J, with 17 bases in between. As DNA, the CDR3 is TGTGCCATTTCGAGTCGGGACCGAGGCACAGATACGCAGTATTTT. As protein: CAISSRDRGTDTQYF.

The chain combines TRBV27 with TRBJ2-2; D perhaps matches TRBD2 (7 bases). This CDR3 is 16 amino acids long. V was trimmed by 6 bases and J by 2 bases, leaving 16 bases between them. Germline loops: CDR1 MNHEY, CDR2 SMNVEV (reference sequence). This CDR3 is CASRPGGGGNTGELFF. The DNA for the CDR3 is TGTGCCAGCAGACCTGGGGGCGGGGGAAACACCGGGGAGCTGTTTTTT.

The table lists this clone with a few counts. The V call is TRBV12-5, the J call TRBJ2-1; D may be TRBD1 (6 bases). V lost 0 bases and J lost 9, with 6 bases in between. In germline, CDR1 is LGHNT, CDR2 FRNRAP. CDR3 length equals 12 residues. CDR3 bases: TGTGCTAGTGGTTTGGTACAGGGTGAGCAGTTCTTC. Translating gives CASGLVQGEQFF.

The gene calls are TRBV9 and TRBJ2-5; 9 nucleotides match TRBD1. Losses at the gene ends were 2 bases for V and 5 bases for J; bases not matched to a gene: 7. This CDR3 has 15 residues. The germline gives CDR1 SGDLS, CDR2 YYNGEE. CDR3 sequence (DNA): TGTGCCAGCAGCGTGAACAGGGGGCTCGGGGAGACCCAGTACTTC. Encoded protein: CASSVNRGLGETQYF.